Sequencing of this TCR beta chain was carried out in a study of blood T cell repertoires in COVID-19. Study background: Samples taken during acute and convalescent COVID-19 were collected in the United States, Italy and Spain. Sources were T cells, B-cell-depleted T cells, or PBMCs; the material itself was cDNA or gDNA.

CDR1 and CDR2 from the germline V gene are SGDLS and YYNGEE. Unmatched junction bases numbered 18, after V lost 3 bases and J lost 3 bases. This CDR3 spans 19 amino acids. Patients in Seattle were enrolled during active infection, then followed longitudinally. Study processing details: Counts of nucleated cells, estimated from reference gene primer amplification, were obtained. TCRdb keeps only in-frame clones here, not all; method: immunoSEQ multiplex PCR. V, J and clone size derive from that table, while D and trimming were established from the DNA sequence. The repertoire holds around 220,000 clones, with approximately 84% as singletons.

This sequence originates from a woman older than 75 with COVID-19, enrolled during active disease. The V call is TRBV9, the J call TRBJ1-1, with 9 nucleotides matching TRBD1. The material sequenced was peripheral blood. The CDR3 protein is CASSESLVAGQGGDTEAFF. The CDR3 DNA reads as TGTGCCAGCAGCGAGTCCCTAGTTGCGGGACAGGGAGGGGACACTGAAGCTTTCTTT.